This T cell receptor beta chain was obtained from a study of cytomegalovirus exposure and HLA in healthy donors. The CDR3 has 15 residues. Germline lookup yields CDR1 LGHNA and CDR2 YSLEER. V lost 5 bases, J lost 0 bases, and 8 bases lay in between. PCR involved 60 Vbeta and 13 Jbeta primers. The protocol was immunoSEQ multiplex PCR, while the TCRdb copy is restricted to in-frame clones and leaves out a portion. The table records 100,000 to 120,000 clones, about 80% of them present only once. J is TRBJ2-6 and V is TRBV4-3; no firm D call. This receptor was obtained from a man aged 40-49 years in good health and CMV-seropositive. The sequenced sample was PBMCs. The CDR3 DNA reads as TGCGCCAGCAGCTATAGCCGCTCTGGGGCCAACGTCCTGACTTTC. Translated: CASSYSRSGANVLTF.